The 8 T cell receptor beta chains listed next were all sequenced from one sample in a study of blood T cell repertoires in COVID-19. Profiled with immunoSEQ multiplex PCR; TCRdb holds only in-frame clones, not every one. In the table there are 250,000 to 350,000 clones, roughly 90% of which are singletons. The specimen was peripheral blood. These receptors all stem from a woman aged 55-69 years with acute or convalescent COVID-19.

The chain couples TRBV11-3 to TRBJ2-5; D not resolved. Trimming pared 0 bases from V and 5 bases from J, leaving 7 bases between. Germline CDR1 and CDR2: SGHNT and YENEEA. The CDR3 loop spans 13 amino acids. The CDR3 here is CASSLDPGETQYF. The CDR3 DNA reads as TGTGCCAGCAGCTTAGACCCCGGGGAGACCCAGTACTTC.

V is TRBV6-6 and J is TRBJ2-1, with TRBD2 as a possible D gene (5 bases). Germline CDR1 and CDR2: MNHNY and SVGAGI (reference sequence). V dropped 2 bases and J dropped 10 bases, with 18 bases sitting between them. This CDR3 contains 15 residues. Here the CDR3 DNA reads TGTGCCAGCAGTTACGGTGTTGGGGAGAACCACGAGCAGTTCTTC. Translation gives CASSYGVGENHEQFF.

The V gene is TRBV7-2, the J gene TRBJ1-4, with 7 nucleotides matching TRBD1. Trimming removed 4 bases from V and 2 bases from J; junction bases left unmatched: 10. Germline loops: CDR1 SGHTA, CDR2 FQGNSA. The CDR3 has 17 residues. CDR3 sequence: CASSSRQGPATNEKLFF. CDR3 bases: TGTGCCAGCAGCTCCCGACAGGGCCCGGCTACTAATGAAAAACTGTTTTTT.

This clone showed up just once. This CDR3 is also generated by other DNA sequences in the sample. V gene TRBV3-1 (or the pseudogene TRBV3-2) combines with J gene TRBJ2-2; 8 bases agree with TRBD2. The CDR3 extends over 14 amino acids. Germline assignment: CDR1 LGHDT and CDR2 YNNKEL (reference sequence). V gave up 1 base and J gave up 5 bases; unmatched junction bases: 0. CDR3 loop: CASSQAGGTGELFF. The CDR3 bases are TGTGCCAGCAGCCAAGCGGGGGGGACCGGGGAGCTGTTTTTT.

The rearrangement uses TRBV20-1 and TRBJ1-1; D gene uncertain. The CDR3 runs to 12 residues. CDR1 and CDR2 (germline): DFQATT, SNEGSKA (reference sequence). V dropped 3 bases and J dropped 1 base, with 6 bases sitting between them. CDR3 in DNA: TGCAGTGCTAGTAGAGGGAACACTGAAGCTTTCTTT. Protein product: CSASRGNTEAFF.

The V gene is TRBV2, the J gene TRBJ2-2; D might be TRBD1 (6 bases). The germline gives CDR1 SNHLY, CDR2 FYNNEI. The CDR3 spans 13 residues. Trimming pared 7 bases from V and 6 bases from J, leaving 12 bases between. CDR3 sequence reads: CASTYRAAGELFF. DNA of the CDR3: TGTGCCAGCACATACAGGGCTGCCGGGGAGCTGTTTTTT.

Comments on this clone: Relative to the germline gene, one junction end is altered; a read error may explain this. The chain employs TRBV7-9 and TRBJ1-1; tentative D call: TRBD1 (5 bases). The germline V gene encodes CDR1 SEHNR and CDR2 FQNEAQ (reference sequence). The CDR3 spans 16 residues. CDR3 bases: TGTGCCAGCAGCGTAGCGACGCCCCGGGGGTTCACTGAAGCTTTCTTT. Its protein product is CASSVATPRGFTEAFF.

The chain has TRBV3-1 (or the pseudogene TRBV3-2) and TRBJ2-6, with D uncertain. This CDR3 spans 18 amino acids. The germline V gene has CDR1 LGHDT and CDR2 YNNKEL (reference sequence). Trimming took off 4 bases at V and 0 bases at J, with 16 bases between the two ends. CDR3 sequence reads: CASSLSEKPSSGANVLTF. In DNA form, the CDR3 reads TGTGCCAGCAGCCTAAGCGAGAAACCAAGCTCTGGGGCCAACGTCCTGACTTTC.